Below are 32 T cell receptor beta chains sequenced from a single sample in a study of blood T cell repertoires in COVID-19. Data came from immunoSEQ multiplex PCR; TCRdb stores just in-frame clones and leaves some out. In the table there are around 110,000 clones, over 75% of which are singletons. The sample taken for sequencing was peripheral blood. These receptors originate from a woman in her sixties or seventies with acute or convalescent COVID-19.

This clone has just a few counts. The chain has TRBV7-8 and TRBJ1-5; D gene unclear. CDR1 and CDR2 from the germline V gene are SGHVS and FQNEAQ. The CDR3 runs to 16 residues. V was trimmed by 0 bases and J by 0 bases, leaving 9 bases between them. The CDR3 DNA reads TGTGCCAGCAGCTTAGCGTCCAGATATAGCAATCAGCCCCAGCATTTT. Protein sequence: CASSLASRYSNQPQHF.

This clone was observed once. The rearrangement links TRBV7-9 to TRBJ1-1, with a tentative D call TRBD1 (5 bases). CDR3 length equals 13 residues. The V gene lost 1 base and the J gene lost 6 bases, with 9 bases spanning the gap. Per the germline V gene, CDR1 is SEHNR and CDR2 is FQNEAQ (reference sequence). The CDR3 DNA reads TGTGCCAGCAGCTTAGTCCGGGGGGCTGAAGCTTTCTTT. It is translated as CASSLVRGAEAFF.

This clone has just one count. The chain employs TRBV6-6 and TRBJ2-5; D is unresolved. The CDR3 consists of 13 residues. Deletions cut 5 bases from V and 2 bases from J, with 9 bases between. The germline CDR1 and CDR2 sequences are MNHNY and SVGAGI (reference sequence). For the CDR3, the DNA is TGTGCCAGCAGTACTACCCTACAAGAGACCCAGTACTTC. It yields the protein CASSTTLQETQYF.

The chain uses TRBV19 and TRBJ2-3; TRBD2 aligns across 7 bases. CDR3 length equals 15 residues. Losses at the gene ends were 6 bases for V and 3 bases for J; bases not matched to a gene: 9. Germline V lookup: CDR1 LNHDA, CDR2 SQIVND (reference sequence). The CDR3: CASSNPGLKTDTQYF. In nucleotides, the CDR3 is TGTGCCAGTAGCAATCCGGGACTAAAAACAGATACGCAGTATTTT.

This clone was picked up a small number of times. The J gene is TRBJ1-1, the V gene TRBV29-1; TRBD1 is a possible D gene (6 bases). V was pared by 7 bases and J by 1 base, with 13 bases between. CDR1 is SQVTM and CDR2 is ANQGSEA in the germline V gene. This CDR3 is built from 13 residues. CDR3 sequence reads: CSANRATNTEAFF. CDR3 nucleotides: TGCAGCGCCAACAGGGCTACGAACACTGAAGCTTTCTTT.

CDR3 DNA sequence: TGTGCCAGCAGCCCTTCCCGGGGCTATGGCTACACCTTC. Translated, it gives CASSPSRGYGYTF. The chain joins TRBV11-2 to TRBJ1-2; D is uncertain. The CDR3 sequence is 13 residues long. Germline V gene data show CDR1 as SGHAT and CDR2 as FQNNGV. V was pared by 5 bases and J by 4 bases, with 11 bases between.

The V and J genes are TRBV5-1 and TRBJ1-4; 7 nucleotides align to TRBD1. The CDR3 consists of 15 residues. V lost 4 bases to trimming and J lost 4 bases; unmatched junction nucleotides: 7. CDR1 and CDR2 (germline): SGHRS, YFSETQ. Here the CDR3 reads CASSALGGVNEKLFF. CDR3 nucleotide sequence: TGCGCCAGCAGCGCTTTAGGGGGCGTTAATGAAAAACTGTTTTTT.

This rearrangement joins TRBV21-1 to TRBJ1-5; TRBD1, the table's D call, lacks a check against the DNA. TRBV21-1 is flagged as a pseudogene. The CDR3 is 16 residues long. The CDR3 sequence is CASSSGQPWGNQPQHF. The CDR3, as DNA: TGTGCCAGCAGCAGTGGACAGCCTTGGGGCAATCAGCCCCAGCATTTT.

The chain links TRBV6-6 to TRBJ2-3; tentatively, D is TRBD2 (7 bases). V was trimmed by 6 bases and J by 0 bases, leaving 16 bases between them. The CDR3 consists of 16 residues. The germline gives CDR1 MNHNY, CDR2 SVGAGI (reference sequence). The CDR3 nucleotides read TGTGCCAGCAGCTTGGGGGGGGGCCCGAGCACAGATACGCAGTATTTT. Its translation is CASSLGGGPSTDTQYF.

This sequence joins TRBV2 and TRBJ2-3, with 7 nucleotides matching TRBD2. After removal of 5 bases from V and 5 bases from J, the junction contained 7 bases not matched to a gene. The CDR3 has 14 amino acids. Germline CDR1 is SNHLY and CDR2 is FYNNEI. CDR3 sequence (DNA): TGTGCCAGCAGTTCAGATGGGGAGGGAGATACGCAGTATTTT. Amino acids: CASSSDGEGDTQYF. Full variable domain (missing parts from reference TRBV2 and TRBJ2-3): EPEVTQTPSHQVTQMGQEVILRCVPISNHLYFYWYRQILGQKVEFLVSFYNNEISEKSEIFDDQFSVERPDGSNFTLKIRSTKLEDSAMYFCASSSDGEGDTQYFGPGTRLTVL.

The chain employs TRBV27 and TRBJ1-2; 8 positions match TRBD1. The CDR3 has 15 amino acids. J was trimmed by 4 bases and V by 6 bases; bases with no gene match: 10. The germline V gene encodes CDR1 MNHEY and CDR2 SMNVEV (reference sequence). For the CDR3, the DNA is TGTGCCAGCAGGACCATAACCGGGACAGGCTATGGCTACACCTTC. Amino acid sequence: CASRTITGTGYGYTF.

V is TRBV4-1 and J is TRBJ1-3; possibly TRBD1 for D (5 bases). There are 15 residues in the CDR3. Trimming took 0 bases from V and 0 from J, leaving 6 bases between them. CDR1 and CDR2 from the germline V gene are MGHRA and YSYEKL. As DNA, the CDR3 is TGCGCCAGCAGCCAAGACGGGGGCTCTGGAAACACCATATATTTT. Its translation is CASSQDGGSGNTIYF.

The genes are TRBV2 and TRBJ2-1, with a weak D call TRBD2 (7 bases). Between the trimmed V and J ends, which lost 1 base and 4 bases, there was a span of 14 bases. Germline V gene sequence: CDR1 SNHLY, CDR2 FYNNEI. The CDR3 is 16 amino acids. The CDR3 coding sequence is TGTGCCAGCAGTGAAGGCGGGGGCGAACTATACAATGAGCAGTTCTTC. Translated: CASSEGGGELYNEQFF.

The chain carries TRBV2 and TRBJ1-5, with D tentatively TRBD1 (6 bases). CDR1 is SNHLY and CDR2 is FYNNEI in the germline V gene. The V end was cut by 6 bases, the J end by 5 bases, with 20 bases between. The CDR3 is 16 amino acids. The CDR3 DNA sequence: TGTGCCAGCAGGAAAAGTCGGGGGGGCGCGGATCAGCCCCAGCATTTT. Its protein product is CASRKSRGGADQPQHF.

This clone was seen once. This CDR3 is CASSAPGLAVYNEQFF. The CDR3, as DNA: TGTGCCAGCAGCGCTCCGGGACTAGCCGTCTACAATGAGCAGTTCTTC. The chain carries TRBV3-1 (or the pseudogene TRBV3-2) and TRBJ2-1; 9 nucleotides align to TRBD2. This CDR3 has 16 amino acids. The ends lost 5 bases at V and 3 bases at J; junction bases unmatched: 8. Germline V gene lookup returns CDR1 LGHDT and CDR2 YNNKEL (reference sequence).

The rearrangement joins TRBV7-2 to TRBJ1-2; 8 bases agree with TRBD1. The length of the CDR3 is 14 residues. Germline V CDR1 and CDR2: SGHTA, FQGNSA. V lost 5 bases to trimming and J lost 2 bases; unmatched junction nucleotides: 4. The CDR3 spells CASSRNRGNYGYTF. CDR3 in DNA: TGTGCCAGCAGCAGGAACAGGGGGAACTATGGCTACACCTTC.

J is TRBJ2-2 and V is TRBV7-8, with D perhaps TRBD1 (6 bases). V was clipped by 4 bases and J by 5 bases, with 8 bases between them. The CDR3 is made up of 13 amino acids. Per the germline V gene, CDR1 is SGHVS and CDR2 is FQNEAQ. DNA for the CDR3: TGTGCCAGCAGCTGGGGGCAGACCGGGGAGCTGTTTTTT. Protein: CASSWGQTGELFF.

The genes are TRBV7-9 and TRBJ2-7; D gene uncertain. The CDR3 length is 12 residues. The V gene's germline CDR1 is SEHNR and CDR2 FQNEAQ (reference sequence). Trimming shortened V by 2 bases and J by 2 bases, and 4 bases separated the two germline ends. The CDR3, as DNA: TGTGCCAGCAGCTTATCCGCCTACGAGCAGTACTTC. Its protein is CASSLSAYEQYF.

The count of this clone is one. J is TRBJ2-1 and V is TRBV7-9; D call uncertain. The CDR3 sequence is 16 residues long. V lost 6 bases, J lost 5 bases, and 20 bases lay in between. Germline assignment: CDR1 SEHNR and CDR2 FQNEAQ (reference sequence). The CDR3 is CASSPPYRLSNNEQFF. The CDR3 bases are TGTGCCAGCAGTCCTCCATATCGTCTGTCTAACAATGAGCAGTTCTTC. The variable domain in full, completed from reference TRBV7-9 and TRBJ2-1, reads DTGVSQNPRHKITKRGQNVTFRCDPISEHNRLYWYRQTLGQGPEFLTYFQNEAQLEKSRLLSDRFSAERPKGSFSTLEIQRTEQGDSAMYLCASSPPYRLSNNEQFFGPGTRLTVL.

The genes are TRBV5-1 and TRBJ1-1, with D possibly TRBD1 on 5 matching bases. The CDR3 is 13 amino acids. Germline CDR1 reads SGHRS; CDR2 reads YFSETQ. V was trimmed by 0 bases and J by 5 bases, leaving 8 bases between them. The CDR3 DNA is TGCGCCAGCAGCTTGGAAAGGGGTACTGAAGCTTTCTTT. Its translation is CASSLERGTEAFF.

This sequence joins TRBV6-6 and TRBJ1-1; maybe TRBD1 (6 bases). Germline V gene lookup returns CDR1 MNHNY and CDR2 SVGAGI (reference sequence). Trimming pared 7 bases from V and 2 bases from J, leaving 14 bases between. This CDR3 contains 14 residues. The CDR3 region is CASTRGQLNTEAFF. Here the CDR3 DNA reads TGTGCCAGCACCAGAGGACAGCTAAACACTGAAGCTTTCTTT.

This chain links TRBV6-6 with TRBJ1-5, with 8 bases aligning to TRBD1. CDR1 is MNHNY, CDR2 SVGAGI, per germline (reference sequence). The CDR3 loop spans 15 amino acids. The J segment lost 6 bases and the V segment lost 2 bases, leaving 6 bases of the junction unmatched. Written as DNA, the CDR3 is TGTGCCAGCAGTTACGCCAGGGGGCGCGCTCAGCCCCAGCATTTT. Translated: CASSYARGRAQPQHF.

This clone is a singleton in its sample. In DNA, the CDR3 is TGTGCCAGCAGCTTACAGTTAACCGGGTCCAACTACGAGCAGTACTTC. Translating gives CASSLQLTGSNYEQYF. The chain combines TRBV7-8 with TRBJ2-7; the D is unclear. The V end lost 2 bases, the J end lost 3 bases, and 17 bases lay between the germline ends. Germline CDR1 and CDR2: SGHVS and FQNEAQ. There are 16 residues in the CDR3.

The rearrangement uses TRBV10-3 and TRBJ1-5, with D tentatively TRBD1 (5 bases). The CDR3 contains 15 residues. Trimming left V 11 bases short and J 0 bases short, with 17 bases between. Germline V lookup: CDR1 ENHRY, CDR2 SYGVKD. CDR3 protein: CAVPRGGTSNQPQHF. The CDR3 DNA reads as TGTGCCGTCCCCCGCGGAGGGACTAGCAATCAGCCCCAGCATTTT.

V gene TRBV6-5 combines with J gene TRBJ1-5; TRBD1 aligns across 7 bases. CDR1 is MNHEY, CDR2 SVGAGI, per germline. V dropped 6 bases and J dropped 4; count of bases not matched to a gene: 9. This CDR3 region has 15 residues. CDR3: CASRGGTVGNQPQHF. The CDR3 DNA is TGTGCCAGCAGGGGCGGGACAGTGGGGAATCAGCCCCAGCATTTT.

This clone has just one count. The CDR3 loop is CASRKLGQGTEAFF. As DNA, the CDR3 is TGTGCCAGCAGGAAACTAGGACAGGGCACTGAAGCTTTCTTT. This sequence joins TRBV25-1 and TRBJ1-1, with 8 positions matching TRBD1. The V segment lost 6 bases and the J segment 4 bases; nucleotides outside the gene matches: 7. The CDR3 contains 14 residues. Germline-derived CDR1 and CDR2 are MGHDK and SYGVNS.

The V call is TRBV7-9, the J call TRBJ2-1, with TRBD2 matching 13 bases. CDR1 and CDR2 from the germline V gene are SEHNR and FQNEAQ (reference sequence). CDR3 length: 15 amino acids. V shed 1 base, J shed 8 bases, and the junction held 2 bases outside the gene matches. CDR3 residues: CASSLGLAGGDEQFF. In DNA form, the CDR3 reads TGTGCCAGCAGCTTAGGACTAGCGGGGGGAGATGAGCAGTTCTTC. Combining the CDR3 with reference TRBV7-9 and TRBJ2-1 gives the whole variable domain DTGVSQNPRHKITKRGQNVTFRCDPISEHNRLYWYRQTLGQGPEFLTYFQNEAQLEKSRLLSDRFSAERPKGSFSTLEIQRTEQGDSAMYLCASSLGLAGGDEQFFGPGTRLTVL.

V gene TRBV18 combines with J gene TRBJ1-3; 7 nucleotides match TRBD1. There are 16 residues in the CDR3. V was pared by 3 bases and J by 2 bases, with 7 bases of the junction left unmatched. Germline CDR1 reads KGHSH; CDR2 reads LQKENI. CDR3 amino acids: CASSPGTVQAGNTIYF. CDR3 sequence (DNA): TGTGCCAGCTCACCGGGGACAGTACAGGCTGGAAACACCATATATTTT. Filled out from reference TRBV18 and TRBJ1-3, the complete variable domain reads NAGVMQNPRHLVRRRGQEARLRCSPMKGHSHVYWYRQLPEEGLKFMVYLQKENIIDESGMPKERFSAEFPKEGPSILRIQQVVRGDSAAYFCASSPGTVQAGNTIYFGEGSWLTVV.

The rearrangement joins TRBV28 to TRBJ1-1; D remains unclear. Deletions cut 3 bases from V and 2 bases from J, with 13 bases between. The CDR3 is 15 residues long. CDR1 and CDR2 from the germline V gene are MDHEN and SYDVKM. The CDR3 reads CASSLGGRGNTEAFF. As DNA, the CDR3 is TGTGCCAGCAGTTTGGGTGGGCGGGGTAACACTGAAGCTTTCTTT.

This chain uses TRBV11-2 with TRBJ1-2, with 9 nucleotides matching TRBD1. Trimming removed 5 bases from V and 8 bases from J; junction bases left unmatched: 6. This CDR3 contains 13 residues. CDR1 SGHAT and CDR2 FQNNGV come from the germline V gene. CDR3 nucleotides: TGTGCCAGCAGCCCGACAGGGGGAGCCGGCTACACCTTC. Its translation: CASSPTGGAGYTF.

J is TRBJ1-1 and V is TRBV29-1, with D possibly being TRBD1 (6 bases). V lost 2 bases to trimming and J lost 7 bases, with 17 bases between them. CDR1 SQVTM and CDR2 ANQGSEA come from the germline V gene. This CDR3 region has 14 residues. The CDR3 DNA reads TGCAGCGTTGAATACGGGGGGCGGAATGTTGAAGCTTTCTTT. Encoded protein: CSVEYGGRNVEAFF.

The chain joins TRBV3-1 (or the pseudogene TRBV3-2) to TRBJ1-5; TRBD1 is a possible D gene (6 bases). The CDR3 length is 13 residues. V was pared by 3 bases and J by 6 bases, with 9 bases between. The V gene's germline CDR1 is LGHDT and CDR2 YNNKEL (reference sequence). The CDR3 reads CASSHGGAQPQHF. As DNA, the CDR3 is TGTGCCAGCAGCCATGGGGGGGCTCAGCCCCAGCATTTT.